The 27 T cell receptor beta chains below were found in one sample sequenced in a study of OX40 agonist ivuxolimab in advanced cancers. Clones were sequenced by immunoSEQ multiplex PCR, and TCRdb holds only the in-frame ones, with some missing. The table records tens of thousands of clones, 88% of them present only once. Material: CD4+ or CD8+ T cells sorted from blood, obtained in a trial of the OX40 agonist ivuxolimab. Source of these receptors: an adult with an advanced solid tumor such as melanoma, head and neck, liver or kidney cancer.

V gene TRBV27 combines with J gene TRBJ2-7; the D gene could be TRBD1 or TRBD2 (7 bases each). From germline, CDR1 is MNHEY and CDR2 SMNVEV (reference sequence). The CDR3 totals 14 residues. V gave up 8 bases and J gave up 2 bases, with 16 bases separating them. The CDR3 spells CASARQGGTYEQYF. For the CDR3, the DNA is TGTGCCAGCGCTCGACAGGGAGGGACCTACGAGCAGTACTTC.

This chain uses TRBV19 with TRBJ1-1; no reliable D call. The CDR3 spans 15 residues. V dropped 7 bases and J dropped 4 bases, with 19 bases sitting between them. CDR1 and CDR2 (germline): LNHDA, SQIVND (reference sequence). CDR3 DNA sequence: TGTGCCAGTACCTCTGGCGGGTCCTTGGGCACTGAAGCTTTCTTT. It yields the protein CASTSGGSLGTEAFF.

V and J are TRBV2 and TRBJ2-5, with D unclear. The CDR3 has 12 residues. The germline gives CDR1 SNHLY, CDR2 FYNNEI. V was cut by 0 bases and J by 7 bases, with 6 bases left in between. The CDR3 loop is CASSEAHVTQYF. The CDR3 DNA is TGTGCCAGCAGTGAAGCGCACGTGACCCAGTACTTC.

This chain connects TRBV15 to TRBJ2-7, with D perhaps given as TRBD1 or TRBD2 (6 bases each). The CDR3 runs to 16 residues. V lost 0 bases and J 3 bases, leaving 15 bases between the germline ends. Germline V gene data show CDR1 as LNHNV and CDR2 as YYDKDF (reference sequence). CDR3 sequence reads: CATSRDAFRGLYEQYF. For the CDR3, the DNA is TGTGCCACCAGCAGAGACGCCTTCCGGGGGCTCTACGAGCAGTACTTC.

J is TRBJ2-6 and V is TRBV7-3, with D uncertain. With 5 bases removed from V and 0 bases from J, the gap between germline ends came to 11 bases. Germline V gene lookup returns CDR1 SGHTA and CDR2 FQGTGA. There are 16 residues in the CDR3. The chain's CDR3 is CASSKTSGSGANVLTF. The CDR3 bases are TGTGCCAGCAGCAAAACCTCGGGCTCTGGGGCCAACGTCCTGACTTTC.

The V gene is TRBV6-1, the J gene TRBJ2-7; D unresolved. V was trimmed by 6 bases and J by 3 bases, leaving 6 bases between them. Germline V gene data show CDR1 as MNHNS and CDR2 as SASEGT. This CDR3 is 11 amino acids long. The CDR3 is CASRSNYEQYF. CDR3 nucleotides: TGTGCCAGCAGATCCAACTACGAGCAGTACTTC.

The chain carries TRBV4-2 and TRBJ2-1; D uncertain. Germline values: CDR1 LGHNA, CDR2 YNFKEQ. With 7 bases removed from V and 9 bases from J, the gap between germline ends came to 28 bases. CDR3 length: 17 residues. This CDR3 is CASTKDRRLTTLSEQFF. The DNA for the CDR3 is TGTGCCAGCACCAAAGATCGTCGGCTAACCACACTTAGTGAGCAGTTCTTC.

The rearrangement joins TRBV28 to TRBJ1-2; no clear D. V lost 4 bases and J 3 bases, leaving 9 bases between the germline ends. The length of the CDR3 is 13 residues. CDR1 and CDR2 (germline): MDHEN, SYDVKM. In DNA form, the CDR3 reads TGTGCCAGCAGTTATTCCGGGCACTATGGCTACACCTTC. Protein product: CASSYSGHYGYTF.

The rearrangement joins TRBV19 to TRBJ2-2, with 7 nucleotides matching TRBD1. Germline CDR1 LNHDA, CDR2 SQIVND (reference sequence). J was trimmed by 4 bases and V by 6 bases; bases with no gene match: 20. The CDR3 has 19 amino acids. The CDR3 DNA reads TGTGCCAGTAGAGGATTTCGGACAGGCCCAAAGCTGGGCACCGGGGAGCTGTTTTTT. Encoded protein: CASRGFRTGPKLGTGELFF.

The gene calls are TRBV11-2 and TRBJ1-3; 10 positions match TRBD1. J lost 0 bases, V lost 0 bases, and 11 bases had no gene match. The CDR3 spans 20 residues. Germline values: CDR1 SGHAT, CDR2 FQNNGV. CDR3 region: CASSLDPPGTGAPSGNTIYF. In DNA form, the CDR3 reads TGTGCCAGCAGCTTAGATCCACCCGGGACAGGGGCCCCCTCTGGAAACACCATATATTTT.

This chain joins TRBV15 and TRBJ2-2; 7 nucleotides align to TRBD1. Germline-derived CDR1 and CDR2 are LNHNV and YYDKDF (reference sequence). The CDR3 is 17 residues long. V was clipped by 3 bases and J by 0 bases; unmatched bases: 7. The chain's CDR3 is CATSRYGTVPNTGELFF. In DNA, the CDR3 is TGTGCCACCAGCAGGTACGGGACAGTTCCGAACACCGGGGAGCTGTTTTTT.

This clone was seen once. The rearrangement uses TRBV29-1 and TRBJ2-3; D not certain. Trimming took 5 bases from V and 1 from J, leaving 1 base between them. CDR3 size: 10 residues. CDR1 is SQVTM, CDR2 ANQGSEA, per germline. CDR3: CSVRTDTQYF. As DNA, the CDR3 is TGCAGCGTTCGCACAGATACGCAGTATTTT.

This chain uses TRBV18 with TRBJ2-7; D remains ambiguous. V lost 2 bases and J lost 0, with 11 bases in between. The CDR3 is 15 amino acids. Looked up from germline, CDR1 is KGHSH and CDR2 is LQKENI. CDR3 sequence reads: CASSPGGQSSYEQYF. CDR3 coding DNA: TGTGCCAGCTCACCAGGTGGTCAAAGCTCCTACGAGCAGTACTTC.

The genes are TRBV7-9 and TRBJ2-2; 10 bases are shared with TRBD1. Germline CDR1 is SEHNR and CDR2 is FQNEAQ (reference sequence). V trimming: 5 bases; J trimming: 4 bases; junction bases outside the gene matches: 4. The CDR3 has 15 residues. The CDR3 coding sequence is TGTGCCAGCAGCCGGACAGGGGGTCCCACCGGGGAGCTGTTTTTT. This sequence encodes CASSRTGGPTGELFF.

This chain links TRBV6-1 with TRBJ2-3; D ambiguous. CDR3 length equals 12 residues. Trimming removed 4 bases at V and 3 bases at J, with 5 bases between. Germline CDR1 and CDR2: MNHNS and SASEGT. The CDR3 spells CASSVGTDTQYF. The CDR3 DNA follows: TGTGCCAGCAGTGTTGGAACAGATACGCAGTATTTT.

V is TRBV9 and J is TRBJ2-1; D is possibly TRBD2 (6 bases). Trimming cost V 4 bases and J 4 bases, with 15 bases left between them. This CDR3 comprises 15 residues. Germline CDR1 and CDR2: SGDLS and YYNGEE. The CDR3 DNA reads TGTGCCAGCAGCCCGCCACTAGCCCGGTACAATGAGCAGTTCTTC. Encoded protein: CASSPPLARYNEQFF.

This rearrangement joins TRBV6-6 to TRBJ1-5; tentatively, D is TRBD1 (5 bases). The V end was cut by 2 bases, the J end by 6 bases, with 14 bases between. The CDR3 is 15 residues long. Germline V gene sequence: CDR1 MNHNY, CDR2 SVGAGI (reference sequence). The CDR3 protein is CASSYKGGVGQPQHF. DNA for the CDR3: TGTGCCAGCAGTTACAAGGGAGGGGTAGGTCAGCCCCAGCATTTT.

The chain recombines TRBV15 with TRBJ1-3; TRBD1 might be the D (6 bases). From germline, CDR1 is LNHNV and CDR2 YYDKDF (reference sequence). V was trimmed by 0 bases and J by 0 bases, leaving 12 bases between them. The CDR3 is 17 residues long. CDR3 region: CATSRDPTGLSGNTIYF. In nucleotides, the CDR3 is TGTGCCACCAGCAGAGATCCCACAGGGCTCTCTGGAAACACCATATATTTT.

This sequence joins TRBV28 and TRBJ1-1, with D possibly matching TRBD1 (5 bases). Per the germline V gene, CDR1 is MDHEN and CDR2 is SYDVKM. The CDR3 runs to 14 residues. Trimming shortened V by 7 bases and J by 4 bases, and 16 bases separated the two germline ends. This chain's CDR3 is CASTRRDGGTEAFF. The CDR3 DNA sequence: TGTGCCAGCACCCGCCGGGACGGGGGCACTGAAGCTTTCTTT.

V usage is TRBV19 and J usage is TRBJ2-6; D possibly corresponds to TRBD1 (6 bases). The CDR3 totals 14 residues. V was pared by 3 bases and J by 12 bases, with 15 bases between. Germline CDR1 LNHDA, CDR2 SQIVND (reference sequence). CDR3 sequence reads: CASSIVGAPTVLTF. The CDR3 bases are TGTGCCAGTAGTATCGTGGGGGCGCCCACCGTCCTGACTTTC.

The genes are TRBV6-5 and TRBJ1-1; perhaps TRBD1 as D (6 bases). CDR1 is MNHEY, CDR2 SVGAGI, per germline. This CDR3 contains 13 residues. Trimming stripped 2 bases from V and 5 bases from J, with 9 bases between. CDR3 sequence: CASSYEGGTEAFF. As DNA, the CDR3 is TGTGCCAGCAGTTACGAGGGGGGTACTGAAGCTTTCTTT.

The CDR3 loop reads CASSLSVGKYNEQFF. The CDR3 coding sequence is TGTGCCAGCAGCTTATCGGTCGGGAAATACAATGAGCAGTTCTTC. The chain couples TRBV7-3 to TRBJ2-1, with a weak D call TRBD2 (5 bases). Germline loops: CDR1 SGHTA, CDR2 FQGTGA. Trimming took off 2 bases at V and 4 bases at J, with 12 bases between the two ends. The CDR3 totals 15 residues.

The chain links TRBV4-1 to TRBJ2-1, with unresolved D. The V and J ends lost 2 bases and 8 bases respectively, with 25 bases between them. The CDR3 contains 18 residues. Germline-derived CDR1 and CDR2 are MGHRA and YSYEKL. This CDR3 is CASSQIRFNTSVSDEQFF. DNA of the CDR3: TGCGCCAGCAGCCAAATTAGGTTCAATACCTCGGTTTCGGATGAGCAGTTCTTC.

V usage is TRBV6-4 and J usage is TRBJ2-6; 7 bases are a match to TRBD1. V shed 11 bases, J shed 0 bases, and the junction held 4 bases outside the gene matches. The CDR3 is 14 amino acids. The germline gives CDR1 MRHNA, CDR2 SNTAGT. The CDR3 reads CAVGQFSGANVLTF. The CDR3 DNA is TGTGCCGTGGGACAGTTCTCTGGGGCCAACGTCCTGACTTTC.

V gene TRBV15 combines with J gene TRBJ2-1; TRBD2 aligns across 13 bases. The CDR3 has 16 residues. Per the germline V gene, CDR1 is LNHNV and CDR2 is YYDKDF (reference sequence). The V gene end was trimmed by 6 bases and the J gene end by 1 base; junction bases not matched to a gene: 3. In DNA form, the CDR3 reads TGTGCCACCAGGCCGGGACTAGCGGGATCCTACAATGAGCAGTTCTTC. Protein sequence: CATRPGLAGSYNEQFF.

This chain connects TRBV6-5 to TRBJ2-7; D gene unclear. The ends were cut back, 7 bases at V and 1 base at J, with 8 bases in the middle. The CDR3 is 12 residues long. CDR1 is MNHEY and CDR2 is SVGAGI in the germline V gene. The DNA for the CDR3 is TGTGCCAGCAAACGGGCTTCCTACGAGCAGTACTTC. This encodes CASKRASYEQYF.

This chain links TRBV7-2 with TRBJ1-5, with 7 nucleotides matching TRBD1. Trimming removed 5 bases from V and 4 bases from J; junction bases left unmatched: 5. Germline lookup yields CDR1 SGHTA and CDR2 FQGNSA. This CDR3 comprises 14 residues. CDR3 region: CASSKGQKNQPQHF. CDR3 DNA sequence: TGTGCCAGCAGCAAGGGACAGAAAAATCAGCCCCAGCATTTT.